These 19 T cell receptor beta chains originate from one sample sequenced in a study of T cell changes during pregnancy in multiple sclerosis. The repertoire was sequenced with immunoSEQ multiplex PCR; TCRdb's copy has only in-frame clones and lacks some. Of just under 40,000 clones in the sample, approximately 90% are singletons; the top ten hold 0.45% to 0.55%. The sequenced sample was CD4+ T cells from peripheral blood mononuclear cells, obtained in the first trimester of pregnancy. The receptors shown here come from a female donor in good health, enrolled as a control in a pregnancy study.

The chain is built from TRBV4-1 and TRBJ2-3, with D possibly matching TRBD2 (7 bases). Germline assignment: CDR1 MGHRA and CDR2 YSYEKL. CDR3 length: 14 residues. V lost 5 bases to trimming and J lost 3 bases, with 12 bases between them. CDR3 amino acids: CASSRGGLTDTQYF. For the CDR3, the DNA is TGCGCCAGCAGCAGGGGGGGGCTGACAGATACGCAGTATTTT.

The chain joins TRBV7-3 to TRBJ2-4, with a possible D match to TRBD1 (5 bases). The CDR3 consists of 15 residues. Germline CDR1 is SGHTA and CDR2 is FQGTGA. V was pared by 2 bases and J by 4 bases, with 12 bases between. Here the CDR3 reads CASSLSGSPKNIQYF. CDR3 in DNA: TGTGCCAGCAGCTTATCAGGGTCCCCTAAAAACATTCAGTACTTC.

V and J are TRBV15 and TRBJ2-7; 11 bases fit TRBD1. Germline CDR1 and CDR2: LNHNV and YYDKDF (reference sequence). V lost 1 base to trimming and J lost 4 bases; unmatched junction nucleotides: 6. The CDR3 covers 16 residues. The DNA of the CDR3 is TGTGCCACCAGCAGAGGGGCGGGGACAGGGGGGTACGAGCAGTACTTC. Encoded protein: CATSRGAGTGGYEQYF.

The genes are TRBV21-1 and TRBJ2-1; no DNA check was done on the table's D call, TRBD1. TRBV21-1 is labeled a pseudogene. CDR3 length: 16 amino acids. Written as DNA, the CDR3 is TGTGCCAGCAGCCCCCCCGCGACAGGGCGCTACAATGAGCAGTTCTTC. It encodes CASSPPATGRYNEQFF.

The J gene is TRBJ2-2, the V gene TRBV9; 7 nucleotides line up with TRBD1. Germline assignment: CDR1 SGDLS and CDR2 YYNGEE. J was trimmed by 5 bases and V by 0 bases; bases with no gene match: 7. This CDR3 is 16 amino acids long. CDR3 in amino acids: CASSVAPGQRTGELFF. The DNA for the CDR3 is TGTGCCAGCAGCGTAGCCCCGGGACAGAGGACCGGGGAGCTGTTTTTT.

Turning to this clone: One end of the junction does not line up with germline, which may come from a read error. This chain links TRBV7-3 with TRBJ1-3, with TRBD1 matching 8 bases. The CDR3 loop spans 15 amino acids. CDR1 is SGHTA and CDR2 is FQGTGA in the germline V gene. The CDR3 DNA sequence: TGTGCCAGCAGCGTAACAGGGGGCTCTGGAAACACCATATATTTT. Its translation is CASSVTGGSGNTIYF.

V and J are TRBV28 and TRBJ1-4, with 11 positions matching TRBD1. Losses at the gene ends were 6 bases for V and 5 bases for J; bases not matched to a gene: 11. Germline V lookup: CDR1 MDHEN, CDR2 SYDVKM. The CDR3 covers 17 residues. The DNA for the CDR3 is TGTGCCAGCAGACCACCCAAAGGGGACAGGGGGAATGAAAAACTGTTTTTT. Its translation: CASRPPKGDRGNEKLFF.

This clone showed up just a few times. This chain joins TRBV19 and TRBJ1-1; D gene uncertain. The CDR3 has 14 amino acids. Germline lookup yields CDR1 LNHDA and CDR2 SQIVND (reference sequence). The V gene lost 1 base and the J gene lost 6 bases, with 12 bases spanning the gap. The CDR3 spells CASSIVYSGPEAFF. The CDR3 region has the DNA TGTGCCAGTAGTATAGTTTACAGCGGGCCTGAAGCTTTCTTT. Together with reference TRBV19 and TRBJ1-1, the CDR3 gives the full variable domain: DGGITQSPKYLFRKEGQNVTLSCEQNLNHDAMYWYRQDPGQGLRLIYYSQIVNDFQKGDIAEGYSVSREKKESFPLTVTSAQKNPTAFYLCASSIVYSGPEAFFGQGTRLTVV.

The sample holds a few counts of this clone. V gene TRBV7-9 combines with J gene TRBJ1-5; a weak D match, TRBD1 (6 bases). V lost 1 base and J 4 bases, leaving 8 bases between the germline ends. Germline values: CDR1 SEHNR, CDR2 FQNEAQ (reference sequence). CDR3 size: 14 residues. CDR3 bases: TGTGCCAGCAGCTTAGGACAGGAAAATCAGCCCCAGCATTTT. This codes for CASSLGQENQPQHF.

This chain connects TRBV4-2 to TRBJ1-2; D possibly corresponds to TRBD1 (5 bases). The CDR3 runs 15 residues. The germline gives CDR1 LGHNA, CDR2 YNFKEQ. V was trimmed by 0 bases and J by 4 bases, leaving 12 bases between them. Here the CDR3 DNA reads TGTGCCAGCAGCCAAGAAGTGGATACAGGCTATGGCTACACCTTC. Translated: CASSQEVDTGYGYTF.

The chain recombines TRBV2 with TRBJ1-6; 9 bases agree with TRBD1. Germline CDR1 reads SNHLY; CDR2 reads FYNNEI. V lost 6 bases and J lost 7; bases outside the gene matches: 7. The CDR3 length is 15 residues. The CDR3 bases are TGTGCCAGCAGCGCGGGACAGGGTGGGAATTCACCCCTCCACTTT. Translation gives CASSAGQGGNSPLHF.

The sample holds one count of this clone. The chain combines TRBV19 with TRBJ1-2, with TRBD1 identical over 9 bases. Trimming removed 3 bases from V and 3 bases from J; junction bases left unmatched: 5. Germline CDR1 is LNHDA and CDR2 is SQIVND (reference sequence). This CDR3 contains 15 residues. The chain's CDR3 is CASSMGDRVDYGYTF. The DNA of the CDR3 is TGTGCCAGTAGTATGGGGGACAGGGTCGACTATGGCTACACCTTC.

The rearrangement uses TRBV18 and TRBJ1-2, with D perhaps TRBD1 (6 bases). The ends were cut back, 2 bases at V and 4 bases at J, with 11 bases in the middle. Germline-derived CDR1 and CDR2 are KGHSH and LQKENI. The CDR3 sequence is 14 residues long. The CDR3 is CASSPYRDLYGYTF. In nucleotides, the CDR3 is TGTGCCAGCTCACCATACAGGGACCTCTATGGCTACACCTTC.

This chain connects TRBV4-2 to TRBJ2-3; 9 nucleotides agree with TRBD2. CDR1 and CDR2 from the germline V gene are LGHNA and YNFKEQ. This CDR3 region has 18 residues. V lost 0 bases to trimming and J lost 7 bases; unmatched junction nucleotides: 14. CDR3 sequence (DNA): TGTGCCAGCAGCCAAGATTACCGGGGTAGCGGGGGAAAAAATACGCAGTATTTT. This codes for CASSQDYRGSGGKNTQYF.

This chain links TRBV7-2 with TRBJ1-3, with unresolved D. V lost 4 bases, J lost 9 bases, and 13 bases lay in between. Germline V gene lookup returns CDR1 SGHTA and CDR2 FQGNSA. The CDR3 spans 13 residues. Here the CDR3 reads CASSSTREATIYF. CDR3 DNA sequence: TGTGCCAGCAGCTCGACGCGAGAGGCCACCATATATTTT.

This chain links TRBV12-5 with TRBJ1-2; D possibly corresponds to TRBD1 (5 bases). The V gene's germline CDR1 is LGHNT and CDR2 FRNRAP. With 8 bases removed from V and 10 bases from J, the gap between germline ends came to 20 bases. CDR3 length: 13 amino acids. The CDR3 spells CASSIGGMDYYTF. CDR3 DNA sequence: TGTGCTAGTTCCATCGGGGGAATGGATTACTACACCTTC.

The chain carries TRBV5-1 and TRBJ1-3; TRBD1 matches 8 bases. CDR3 length: 17 amino acids. Losses at the gene ends were 2 bases for V and 2 bases for J; bases not matched to a gene: 9. Germline V lookup: CDR1 SGHRS, CDR2 YFSETQ. The CDR3: CASSLEGQGKAGNTIYF. DNA of the CDR3: TGCGCCAGCAGCTTAGAAGGACAGGGAAAAGCTGGAAACACCATATATTTT.

This chain connects TRBV6-6 to TRBJ1-5; TRBD1 aligns across 7 bases. CDR1 and CDR2 from the germline V gene are MNHNY and SVGAGI (reference sequence). The ends lost 0 bases at V and 7 bases at J; junction bases unmatched: 6. The CDR3 contains 15 residues. CDR3 in amino acids: CASSYSLDREQPQHF. CDR3 bases: TGTGCCAGCAGTTACTCACTTGACAGGGAACAGCCCCAGCATTTT.

About this clone itself: At one of its ends the junction is not consistent with the germline gene, which may arise from a read error. This chain connects TRBV7-9 to TRBJ1-3, with 8 bases lining up with TRBD1. Germline CDR1 reads SEHNR; CDR2 reads FQNEAQ (reference sequence). This CDR3 region has 11 residues. For the CDR3, the DNA is TGTGCCAGCAGCCGACAGGGGCCAGAGGATTTT. It is translated as CASSRQGPEDF.